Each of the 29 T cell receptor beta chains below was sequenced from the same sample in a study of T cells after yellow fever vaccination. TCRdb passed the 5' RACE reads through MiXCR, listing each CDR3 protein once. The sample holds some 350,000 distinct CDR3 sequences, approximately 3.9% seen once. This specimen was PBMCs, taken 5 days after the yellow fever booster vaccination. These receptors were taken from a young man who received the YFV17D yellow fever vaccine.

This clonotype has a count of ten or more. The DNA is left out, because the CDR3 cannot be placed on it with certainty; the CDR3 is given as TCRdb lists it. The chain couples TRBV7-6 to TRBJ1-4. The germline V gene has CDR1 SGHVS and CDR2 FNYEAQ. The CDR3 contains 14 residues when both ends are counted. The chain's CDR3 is CASSSSGLNEKLFF.

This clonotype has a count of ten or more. The DNA for the CDR3 is TGTGCCAGCAGTTTACCCCTACAGGGGTATAGCAATCAGCCCCAGCATTTT. Protein sequence: CASSLPLQGYSNQPQHF. This chain uses TRBV28 with TRBJ1-5, with 7 bases fitting TRBD1. Germline assignment: CDR1 MDHEN and CDR2 SYDVKM. The CDR3 consists of 17 residues. The junction had 7 bases not matched to a gene; V was cut back by 2 bases and J by 0 bases.

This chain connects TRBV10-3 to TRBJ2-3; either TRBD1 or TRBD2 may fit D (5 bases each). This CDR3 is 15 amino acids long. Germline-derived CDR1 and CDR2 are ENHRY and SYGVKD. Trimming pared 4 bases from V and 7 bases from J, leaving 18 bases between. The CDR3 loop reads CAISGLGGWGNTQYF. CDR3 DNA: TGTGCCATCAGTGGGCTCGGAGGTTGGGGGAATACGCAGTATTTT.

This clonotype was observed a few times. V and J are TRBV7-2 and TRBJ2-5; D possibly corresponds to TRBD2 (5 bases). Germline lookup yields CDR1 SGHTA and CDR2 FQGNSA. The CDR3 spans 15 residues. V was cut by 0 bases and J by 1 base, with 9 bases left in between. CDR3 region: CASSLASGPQETQYF. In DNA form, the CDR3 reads TGTGCCAGCAGCTTAGCGAGCGGCCCCCAAGAGACCCAGTACTTC.

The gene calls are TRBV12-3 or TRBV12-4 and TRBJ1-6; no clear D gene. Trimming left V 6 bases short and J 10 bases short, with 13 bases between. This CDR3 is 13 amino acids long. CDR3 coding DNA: TGTGCCAGCAGCCCCTTTTTGGGATCACCCCTCCACTTT. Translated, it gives CASSPFLGSPLHF.

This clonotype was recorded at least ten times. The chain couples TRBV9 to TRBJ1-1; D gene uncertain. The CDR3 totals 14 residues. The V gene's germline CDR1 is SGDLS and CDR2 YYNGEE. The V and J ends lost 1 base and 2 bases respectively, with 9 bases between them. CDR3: CASSVTSHNTEAFF. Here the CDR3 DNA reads TGTGCCAGCAGCGTAACCTCACATAACACTGAAGCTTTCTTT.

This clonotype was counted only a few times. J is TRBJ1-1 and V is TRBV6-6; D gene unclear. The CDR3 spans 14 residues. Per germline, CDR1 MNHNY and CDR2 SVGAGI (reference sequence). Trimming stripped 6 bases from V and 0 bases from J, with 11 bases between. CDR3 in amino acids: CASSGVSMNTEAFF. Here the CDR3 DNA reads TGTGCCAGCAGCGGGGTATCTATGAACACTGAAGCTTTCTTT.

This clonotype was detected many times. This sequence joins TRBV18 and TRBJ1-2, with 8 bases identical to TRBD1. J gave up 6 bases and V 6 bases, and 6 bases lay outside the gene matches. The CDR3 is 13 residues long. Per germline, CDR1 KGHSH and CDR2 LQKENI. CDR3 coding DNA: TGTGCCAGCTCCCGGACAGGGCCCGATGGCTACACCTTC. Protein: CASSRTGPDGYTF. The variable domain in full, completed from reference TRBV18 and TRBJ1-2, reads NAGVMQNPRHLVRRRGQEARLRCSPMKGHSHVYWYRQLPEEGLKFMVYLQKENIIDESGMPKERFSAEFPKEGPSILRIQQVVRGDSAAYFCASSRTGPDGYTFGSGTRLTVV.

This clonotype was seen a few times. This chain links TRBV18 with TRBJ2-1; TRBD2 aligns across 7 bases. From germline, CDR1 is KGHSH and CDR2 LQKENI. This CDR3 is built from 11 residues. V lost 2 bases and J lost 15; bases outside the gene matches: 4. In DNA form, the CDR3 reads TGTGCCAGCTCACCAGGACTAGGTCTGTTCTTC. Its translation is CASSPGLGLFF.

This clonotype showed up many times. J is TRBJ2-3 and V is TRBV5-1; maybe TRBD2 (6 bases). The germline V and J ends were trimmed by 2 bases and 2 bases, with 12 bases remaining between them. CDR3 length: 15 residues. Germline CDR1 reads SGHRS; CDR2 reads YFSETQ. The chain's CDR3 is CASSFPGTLTDTQYF. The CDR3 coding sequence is TGCGCCAGCAGCTTCCCCGGGACTCTCACAGATACGCAGTATTTT. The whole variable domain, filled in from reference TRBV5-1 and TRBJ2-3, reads KAGVTQTPRYLIKTRGQQVTLSCSPISGHRSVSWYQQTPGQGLQFLFEYFSETQRNKGNFPGRFSGRQFSNSRSEMNVSTLELGDSALYLCASSFPGTLTDTQYFGPGTRLTVL.

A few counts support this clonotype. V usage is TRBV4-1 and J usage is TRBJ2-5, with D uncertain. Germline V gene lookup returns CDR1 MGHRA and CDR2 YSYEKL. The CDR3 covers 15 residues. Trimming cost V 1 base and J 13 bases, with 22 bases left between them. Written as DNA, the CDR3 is TGCGCCAGCAGCCAAGTCCCCGGGTTTAATTTCAATGGGTACTTC. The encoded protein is CASSQVPGFNFNGYF.

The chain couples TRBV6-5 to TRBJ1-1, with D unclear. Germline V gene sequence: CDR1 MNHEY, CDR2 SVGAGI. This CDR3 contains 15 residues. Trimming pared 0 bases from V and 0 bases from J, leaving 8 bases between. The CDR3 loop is CASSYSSGLNTEAFF. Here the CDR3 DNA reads TGTGCCAGCAGTTACTCGTCGGGGTTGAACACTGAAGCTTTCTTT.

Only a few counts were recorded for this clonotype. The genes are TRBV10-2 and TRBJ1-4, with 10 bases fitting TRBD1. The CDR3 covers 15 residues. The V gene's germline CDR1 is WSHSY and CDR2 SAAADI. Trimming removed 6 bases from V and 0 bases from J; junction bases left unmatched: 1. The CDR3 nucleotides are TGCGCCAGCAGGACAGGGGGCCCAACTAATGAAAAACTGTTTTTT. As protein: CASRTGGPTNEKLFF.

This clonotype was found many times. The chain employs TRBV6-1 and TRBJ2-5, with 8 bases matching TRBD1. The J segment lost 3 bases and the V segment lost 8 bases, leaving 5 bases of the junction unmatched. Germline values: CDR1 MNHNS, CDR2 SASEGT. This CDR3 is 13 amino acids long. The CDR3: CASLRTGKETQYF. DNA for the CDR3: TGTGCCAGCCTCCGGACAGGGAAAGAGACCCAGTACTTC.

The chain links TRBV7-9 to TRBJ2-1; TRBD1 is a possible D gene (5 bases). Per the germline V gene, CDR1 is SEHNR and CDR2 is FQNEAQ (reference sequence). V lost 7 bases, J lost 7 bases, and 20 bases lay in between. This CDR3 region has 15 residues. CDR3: CASTKTVGRVNEQFF. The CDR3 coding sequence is TGTGCCAGCACTAAAACGGTGGGCAGGGTGAATGAGCAGTTCTTC.

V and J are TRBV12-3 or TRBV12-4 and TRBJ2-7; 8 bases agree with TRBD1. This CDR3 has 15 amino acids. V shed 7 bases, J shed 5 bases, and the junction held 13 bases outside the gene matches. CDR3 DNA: TGTGCCAGCACCCCGCCGGACAGGGAGCTTAACGAGCAGTACTTC. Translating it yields CASTPPDRELNEQYF.

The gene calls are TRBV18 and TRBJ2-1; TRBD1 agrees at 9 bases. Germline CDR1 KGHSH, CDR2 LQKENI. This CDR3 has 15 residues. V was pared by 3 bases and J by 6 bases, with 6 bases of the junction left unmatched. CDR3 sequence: CASSPTGGASNEQFF. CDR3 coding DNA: TGTGCCAGCTCACCTACAGGGGGCGCTTCCAATGAGCAGTTCTTC.

CDR3: CASWIIRDREAYEQYV. CDR3 DNA sequence: TGTGCCAGCTGGATAATCCGGGACAGGGAAGCCTACGAGCAGTACGTC. This chain uses TRBV28 with TRBJ2-7; 9 bases match TRBD1. CDR1 is MDHEN and CDR2 is SYDVKM in the germline V gene. The CDR3 runs to 16 residues. The V and J ends lost 8 bases and 2 bases, in that order; junction bases with no gene match: 13.

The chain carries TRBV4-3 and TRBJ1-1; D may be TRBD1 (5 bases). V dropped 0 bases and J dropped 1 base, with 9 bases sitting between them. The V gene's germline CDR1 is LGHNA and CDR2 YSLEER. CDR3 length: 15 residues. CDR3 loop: CASSQDGRGNTEAFF. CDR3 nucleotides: TGCGCCAGCAGCCAAGATGGGAGGGGGAACACTGAAGCTTTCTTT.

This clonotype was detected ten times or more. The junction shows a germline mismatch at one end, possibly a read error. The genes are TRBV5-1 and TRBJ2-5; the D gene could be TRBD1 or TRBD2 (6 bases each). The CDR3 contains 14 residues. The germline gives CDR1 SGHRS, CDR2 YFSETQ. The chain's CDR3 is CASSLEGGQETQYF. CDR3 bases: TGTGCCAGCAGCTTAGAGGGGGGCCAAGAGACCCAGTACTTC.

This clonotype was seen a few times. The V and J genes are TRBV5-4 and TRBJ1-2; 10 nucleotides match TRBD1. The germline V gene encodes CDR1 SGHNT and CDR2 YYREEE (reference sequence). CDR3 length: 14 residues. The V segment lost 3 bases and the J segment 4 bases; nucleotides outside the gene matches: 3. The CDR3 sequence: CASSSGTGAYGYTF. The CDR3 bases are TGTGCCAGCAGCTCCGGGACAGGGGCCTATGGCTACACCTTC.

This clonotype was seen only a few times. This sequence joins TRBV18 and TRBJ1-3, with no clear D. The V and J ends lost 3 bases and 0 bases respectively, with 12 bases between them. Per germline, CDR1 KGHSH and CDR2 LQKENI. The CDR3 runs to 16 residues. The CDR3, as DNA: TGTGCCAGCTCACCTTCGCAGGTCAGCTCTGGAAACACCATATATTTT. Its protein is CASSPSQVSSGNTIYF.

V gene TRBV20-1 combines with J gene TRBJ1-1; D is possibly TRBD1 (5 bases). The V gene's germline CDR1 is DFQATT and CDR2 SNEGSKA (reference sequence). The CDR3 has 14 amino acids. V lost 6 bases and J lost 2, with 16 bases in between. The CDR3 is CSAPSGGGNTEAFF. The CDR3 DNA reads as TGCAGTGCCCCTAGTGGGGGGGGTAACACTGAAGCTTTCTTT.

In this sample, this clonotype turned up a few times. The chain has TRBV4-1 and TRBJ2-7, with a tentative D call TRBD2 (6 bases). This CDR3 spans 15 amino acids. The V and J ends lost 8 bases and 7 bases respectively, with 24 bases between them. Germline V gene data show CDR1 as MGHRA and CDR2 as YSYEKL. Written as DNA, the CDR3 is TGCGCCAGCCTCCGCGCAGGGCCTCCCGCGGGAGAGCAGTACTTC. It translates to CASLRAGPPAGEQYF.

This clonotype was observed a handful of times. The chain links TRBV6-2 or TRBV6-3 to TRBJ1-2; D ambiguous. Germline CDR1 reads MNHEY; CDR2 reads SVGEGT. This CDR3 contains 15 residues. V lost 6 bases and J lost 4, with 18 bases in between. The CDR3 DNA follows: TGTGCCAGCAGGGGGAGGACGAGTGGACTCTATGGCTACACCTTC. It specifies CASRGRTSGLYGYTF.

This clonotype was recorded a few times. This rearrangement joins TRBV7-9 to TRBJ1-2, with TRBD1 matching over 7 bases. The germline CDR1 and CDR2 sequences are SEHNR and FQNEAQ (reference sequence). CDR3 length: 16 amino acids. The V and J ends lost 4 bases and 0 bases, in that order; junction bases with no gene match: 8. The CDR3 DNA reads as TGTGCCAGCAGCTCGCCCCGGGACAGCTCTAACTATGGCTACACCTTC. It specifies CASSSPRDSSNYGYTF.

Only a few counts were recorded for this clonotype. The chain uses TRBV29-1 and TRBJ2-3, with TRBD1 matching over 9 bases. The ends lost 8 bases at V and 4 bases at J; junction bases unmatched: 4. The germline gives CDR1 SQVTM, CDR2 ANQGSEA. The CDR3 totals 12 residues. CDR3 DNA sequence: TGCAGCTCGGGACAGGGCCCAGATACGCAGTATTTT. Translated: CSSGQGPDTQYF.

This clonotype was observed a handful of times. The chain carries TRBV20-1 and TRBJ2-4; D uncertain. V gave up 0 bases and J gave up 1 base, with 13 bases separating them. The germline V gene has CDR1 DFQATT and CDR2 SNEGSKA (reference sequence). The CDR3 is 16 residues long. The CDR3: CSARDTTRGAKNIQYF. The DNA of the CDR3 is TGCAGTGCTAGAGATACGACCCGTGGTGCCAAAAACATTCAGTACTTC.

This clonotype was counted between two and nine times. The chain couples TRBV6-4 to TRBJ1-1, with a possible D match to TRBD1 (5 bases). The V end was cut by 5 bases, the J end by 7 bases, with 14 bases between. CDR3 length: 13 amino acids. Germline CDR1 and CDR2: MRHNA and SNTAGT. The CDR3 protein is CASSPQGGNEAFF. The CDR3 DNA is TGTGCCAGCAGTCCGCAGGGTGGGAATGAAGCTTTCTTT.